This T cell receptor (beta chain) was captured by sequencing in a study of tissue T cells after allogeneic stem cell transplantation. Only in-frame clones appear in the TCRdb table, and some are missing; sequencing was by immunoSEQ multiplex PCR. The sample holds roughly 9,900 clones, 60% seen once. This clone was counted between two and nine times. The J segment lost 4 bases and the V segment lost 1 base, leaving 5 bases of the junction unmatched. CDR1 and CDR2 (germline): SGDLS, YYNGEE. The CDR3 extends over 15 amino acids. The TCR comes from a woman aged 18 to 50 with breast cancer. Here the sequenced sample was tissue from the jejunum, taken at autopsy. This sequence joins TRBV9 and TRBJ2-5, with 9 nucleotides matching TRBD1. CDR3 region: CASSVTGGWGETQYF. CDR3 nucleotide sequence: TGTGCCAGCAGCGTAACAGGGGGCTGGGGAGAGACCCAGTACTTC.